This T cell receptor (beta chain) was profiled in a study of TIL therapy for anti-PD-1-resistant metastatic lung cancer. As for the study in general: Tumors were harvested before any PD-1/PD-L1 blockade.

Stated time point: pre-treatment sample, taken before nivolumab and TIL therapy. This was the immunoSEQ v3 assay. Sequencing depth was around 1.9 million read pairs for survey level, about 5-6 million for deep. The data were produced by immunoSEQ multiplex PCR, yet TCRdb's version contains in-frame clones alone and is incomplete. The table includes approximately 45,000 clones, approximately 79% detected once. The ends lost 1 base at V and 5 bases at J; junction bases unmatched: 5. The CDR3 is 14 amino acids. CDR1 is MNHEY and CDR2 is SMNVEV in the germline V gene (reference sequence). This receptor was obtained from a man aged 70 or older with non-small cell lung cancer. Here the sequenced sample was blood, taken at baseline. The chain has TRBV27 and TRBJ2-7; TRBD2 matches at 7 bases. CDR3 residues: CASSLLGGRDEQYF. CDR3 bases: TGTGCCAGCAGTTTATTGGGAGGGAGGGACGAGCAGTACTTC.